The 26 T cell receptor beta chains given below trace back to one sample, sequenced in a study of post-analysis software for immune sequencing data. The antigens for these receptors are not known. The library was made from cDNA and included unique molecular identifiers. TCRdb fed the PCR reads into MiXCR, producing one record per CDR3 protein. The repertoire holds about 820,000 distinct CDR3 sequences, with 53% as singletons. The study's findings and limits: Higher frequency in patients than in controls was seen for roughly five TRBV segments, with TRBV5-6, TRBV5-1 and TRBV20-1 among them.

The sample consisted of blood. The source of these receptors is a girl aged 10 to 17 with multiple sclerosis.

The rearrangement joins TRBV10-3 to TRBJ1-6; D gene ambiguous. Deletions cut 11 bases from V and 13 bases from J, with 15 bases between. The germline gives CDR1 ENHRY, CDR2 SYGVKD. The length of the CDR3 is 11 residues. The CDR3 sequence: CAPTEWGPLHF. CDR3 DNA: TGTGCCCCAACAGAGTGGGGTCCCCTCCACTTT.

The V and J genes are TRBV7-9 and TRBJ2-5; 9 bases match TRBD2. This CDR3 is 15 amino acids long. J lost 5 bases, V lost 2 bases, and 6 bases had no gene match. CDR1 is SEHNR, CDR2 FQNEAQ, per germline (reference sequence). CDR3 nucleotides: TGTGCCAGCAGCTTACCGGCGGGAGGGAGGGAGACCCAGTACTTC. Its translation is CASSLPAGGRETQYF.

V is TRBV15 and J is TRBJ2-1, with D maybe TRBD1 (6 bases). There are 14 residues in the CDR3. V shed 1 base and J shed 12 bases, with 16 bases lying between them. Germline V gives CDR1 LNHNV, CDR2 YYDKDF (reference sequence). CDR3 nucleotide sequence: TGTGCCACCAGCAGAGGCCCAACAGGGTGGGGGCAGTTCTTC. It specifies CATSRGPTGWGQFF.

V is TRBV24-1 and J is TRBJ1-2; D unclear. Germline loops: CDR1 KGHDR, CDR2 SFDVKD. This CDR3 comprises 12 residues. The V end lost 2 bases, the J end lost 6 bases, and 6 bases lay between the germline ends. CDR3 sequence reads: CATSDWANGYTF. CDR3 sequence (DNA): TGTGCCACCAGTGATTGGGCGAATGGCTACACCTTC.

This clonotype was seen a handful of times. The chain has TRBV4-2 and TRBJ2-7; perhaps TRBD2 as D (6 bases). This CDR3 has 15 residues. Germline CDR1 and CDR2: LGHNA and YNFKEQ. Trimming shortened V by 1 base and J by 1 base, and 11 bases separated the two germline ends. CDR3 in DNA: TGTGCCAGCAGCCAAGCGGGGGAGATATCCTACGAGCAGTACTTC. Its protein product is CASSQAGEISYEQYF.

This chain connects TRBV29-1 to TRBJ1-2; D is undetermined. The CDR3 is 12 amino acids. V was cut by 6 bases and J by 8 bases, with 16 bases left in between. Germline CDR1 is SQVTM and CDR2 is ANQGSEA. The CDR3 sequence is CSVADAGRGYTF. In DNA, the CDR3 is TGCAGCGTCGCGGACGCAGGCCGGGGCTACACCTTC.

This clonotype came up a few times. The CDR3 DNA sequence: TGTGCCAGCAGCTCGACAGCCCCCGGGCAGCCCCAGCATTTT. It encodes CASSSTAPGQPQHF. V is TRBV7-6 and J is TRBJ1-5; maybe TRBD1 (5 bases). The CDR3 loop spans 14 amino acids. The V gene's germline CDR1 is SGHVS and CDR2 FNYEAQ. V was pared by 4 bases and J by 7 bases, with 14 bases between.

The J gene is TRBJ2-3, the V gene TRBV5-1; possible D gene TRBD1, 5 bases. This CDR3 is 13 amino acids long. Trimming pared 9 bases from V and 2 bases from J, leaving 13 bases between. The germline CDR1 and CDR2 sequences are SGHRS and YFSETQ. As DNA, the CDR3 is TGCGCCACCTCACAGGACATCACAGATACGCAGTATTTT. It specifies CATSQDITDTQYF.

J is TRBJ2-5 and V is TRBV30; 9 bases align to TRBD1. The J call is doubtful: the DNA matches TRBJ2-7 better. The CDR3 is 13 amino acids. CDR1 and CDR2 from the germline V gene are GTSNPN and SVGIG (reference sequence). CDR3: CAWTTGGWGEQYF. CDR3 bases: TGTGCCTGGACTACAGGGGGCTGGGGCGAGCAGTACTTC.

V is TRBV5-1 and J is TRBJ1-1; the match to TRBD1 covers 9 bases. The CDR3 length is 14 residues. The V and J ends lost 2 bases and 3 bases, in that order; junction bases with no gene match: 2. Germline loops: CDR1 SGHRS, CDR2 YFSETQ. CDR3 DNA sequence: TGCGCCAGCAGCTTTACAGGGGGCCACACTGAAGCTTTCTTT. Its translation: CASSFTGGHTEAFF.

The CDR3 protein is CASRGPGSLDGELFF. CDR3 DNA sequence: TGTGCCAGCAGAGGCCCGGGGAGCTTGGACGGGGAGCTGTTTTTT. V gene TRBV9 combines with J gene TRBJ2-2; D is possibly TRBD2 (5 bases). The V end was cut by 5 bases, the J end by 7 bases, with 18 bases between. Germline V gene data show CDR1 as SGDLS and CDR2 as YYNGEE. The CDR3 length is 15 residues.

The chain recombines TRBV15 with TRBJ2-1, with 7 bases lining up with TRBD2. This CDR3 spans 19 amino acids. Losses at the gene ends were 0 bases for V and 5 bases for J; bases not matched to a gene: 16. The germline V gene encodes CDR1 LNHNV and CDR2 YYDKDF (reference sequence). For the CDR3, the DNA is TGTGCCACCAGCAGAGATTACAGGAGTGGAGCGGGGTTAAACAATGAGCAGTTCTTC. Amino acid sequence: CATSRDYRSGAGLNNEQFF.

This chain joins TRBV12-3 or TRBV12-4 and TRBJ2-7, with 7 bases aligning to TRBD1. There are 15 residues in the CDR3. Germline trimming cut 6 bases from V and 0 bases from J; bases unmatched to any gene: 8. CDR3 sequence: CASSRQGLISYEQYF. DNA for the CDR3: TGTGCCAGCAGCCGACAGGGTTTGATCTCCTACGAGCAGTACTTC.

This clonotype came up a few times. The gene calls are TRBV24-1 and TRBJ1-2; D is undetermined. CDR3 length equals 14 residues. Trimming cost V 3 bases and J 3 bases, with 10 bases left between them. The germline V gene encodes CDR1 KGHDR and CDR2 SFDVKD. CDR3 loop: CATSDESFDYGYTF. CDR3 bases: TGTGCCACCAGTGATGAGAGTTTCGACTATGGCTACACCTTC.

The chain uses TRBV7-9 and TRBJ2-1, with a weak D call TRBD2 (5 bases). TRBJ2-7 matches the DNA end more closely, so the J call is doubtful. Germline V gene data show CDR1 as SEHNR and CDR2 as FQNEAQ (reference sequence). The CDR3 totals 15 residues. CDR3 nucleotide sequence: TGTGCCAGCAGCTTAGCCTTCGGGGTCACGGGGGAGCAGTACTTC. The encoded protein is CASSLAFGVTGEQYF.

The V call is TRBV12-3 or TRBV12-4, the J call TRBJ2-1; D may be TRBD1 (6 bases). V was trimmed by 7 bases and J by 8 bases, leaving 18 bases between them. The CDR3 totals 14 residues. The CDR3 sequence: CASNRDSAGDEQFF. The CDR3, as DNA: TGTGCCAGCAACAGGGATAGCGCGGGCGATGAGCAGTTCTTC.

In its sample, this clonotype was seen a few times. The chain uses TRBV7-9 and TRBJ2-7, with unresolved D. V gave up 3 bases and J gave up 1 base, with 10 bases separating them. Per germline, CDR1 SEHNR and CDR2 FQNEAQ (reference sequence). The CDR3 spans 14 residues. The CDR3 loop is CASSFDVTSYEQYF. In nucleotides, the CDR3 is TGTGCCAGCAGCTTTGATGTCACGTCCTACGAGCAGTACTTC. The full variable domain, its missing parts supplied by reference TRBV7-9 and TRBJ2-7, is DTGVSQNPRHKITKRGQNVTFRCDPISEHNRLYWYRQTLGQGPEFLTYFQNEAQLEKSRLLSDRFSAERPKGSFSTLEIQRTEQGDSAMYLCASSFDVTSYEQYFGPGTRLTVT.

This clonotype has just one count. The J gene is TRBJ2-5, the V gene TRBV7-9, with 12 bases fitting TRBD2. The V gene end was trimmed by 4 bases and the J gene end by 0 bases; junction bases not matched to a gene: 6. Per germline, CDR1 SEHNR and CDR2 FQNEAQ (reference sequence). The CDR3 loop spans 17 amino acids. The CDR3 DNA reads TGTGCCAGCAGCTCCGGACTAGCGGGGAGCTACCAAGAGACCCAGTACTTC. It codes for CASSSGLAGSYQETQYF.

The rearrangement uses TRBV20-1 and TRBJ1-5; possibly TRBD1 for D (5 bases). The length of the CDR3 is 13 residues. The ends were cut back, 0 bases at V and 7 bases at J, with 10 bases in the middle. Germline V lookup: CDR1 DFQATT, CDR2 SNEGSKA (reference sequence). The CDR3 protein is CSARDAGQQPQHF. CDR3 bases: TGCAGTGCTAGAGATGCAGGGCAACAGCCCCAGCATTTT.

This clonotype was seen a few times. The CDR3 region is CASSLGQALEQFF. The DNA of the CDR3 is TGTGCCAGCAGCCTAGGGCAGGCCCTTGAGCAGTTCTTC. V usage is TRBV12-3 or TRBV12-4 and J usage is TRBJ2-1, with unresolved D. Trimming took off 6 bases at V and 9 bases at J, with 15 bases between the two ends. This CDR3 comprises 13 residues.

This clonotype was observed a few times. The CDR3 loop is CSVGPRGANYGYTF. The CDR3 region has the DNA TGCAGCGTTGGACCGAGGGGGGCTAACTATGGCTACACCTTC. The V and J genes are TRBV29-1 and TRBJ1-2; perhaps TRBD1 as D (6 bases). V shed 4 bases and J shed 0 bases, with 12 bases lying between them. Germline V gene sequence: CDR1 SQVTM, CDR2 ANQGSEA. The CDR3 has 14 amino acids.

The chain's CDR3 is CASSQSGTSGGLPYEQYF. The CDR3 bases are TGTGCCAGCAGCCAATCCGGGACTAGCGGGGGGCTACCCTACGAGCAGTACTTC. The chain is built from TRBV3-1 and TRBJ2-7, with 15 bases fitting TRBD2. The V gene end was trimmed by 2 bases and the J gene end by 2 bases; junction bases not matched to a gene: 7. Germline V gives CDR1 LGHDT, CDR2 YNNKEL (reference sequence). This CDR3 region has 18 residues.

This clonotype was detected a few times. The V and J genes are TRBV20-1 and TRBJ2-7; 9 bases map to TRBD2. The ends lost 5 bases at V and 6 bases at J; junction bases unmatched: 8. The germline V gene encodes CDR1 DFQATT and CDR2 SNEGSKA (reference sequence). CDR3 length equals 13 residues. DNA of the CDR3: TGCAGTGCTCAATGGACTAGCGAGCCCGAGCAGTACTTC. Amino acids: CSAQWTSEPEQYF.

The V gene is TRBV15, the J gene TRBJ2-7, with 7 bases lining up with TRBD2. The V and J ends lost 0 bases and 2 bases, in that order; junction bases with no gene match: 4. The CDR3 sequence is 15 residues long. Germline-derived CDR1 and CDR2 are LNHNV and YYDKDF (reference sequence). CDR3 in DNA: TGTGCCACCAGCAGAGATGCCAGCGGGACCTACGAGCAGTACTTC. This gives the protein CATSRDASGTYEQYF.

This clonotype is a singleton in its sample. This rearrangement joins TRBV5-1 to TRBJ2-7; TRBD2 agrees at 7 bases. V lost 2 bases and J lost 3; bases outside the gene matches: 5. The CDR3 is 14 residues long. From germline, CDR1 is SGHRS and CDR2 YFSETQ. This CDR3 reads CASSLGGRFYEQYF. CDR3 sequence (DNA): TGCGCCAGCAGCTTAGGCGGGAGATTCTACGAGCAGTACTTC.

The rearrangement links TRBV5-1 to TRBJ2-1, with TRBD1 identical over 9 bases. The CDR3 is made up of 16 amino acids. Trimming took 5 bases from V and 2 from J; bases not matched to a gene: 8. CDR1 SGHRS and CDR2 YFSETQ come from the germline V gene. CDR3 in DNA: TGCGCCAGCAGTGTTCCGGGACAGGGACCCTACAATGAGCAGTTCTTC. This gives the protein CASSVPGQGPYNEQFF.